Below are 30 T cell receptor beta chains sequenced from a single sample in a study of OX40 agonist ivuxolimab in advanced cancers. TCRdb's table, derived via immunoSEQ multiplex PCR, lists solely in-frame clones and lacks some. The sample holds about 66,000 clones, roughly nine tenths seen once. This specimen was CD4+ or CD8+ T cells sorted from blood, taken in a trial of the OX40 agonist ivuxolimab. The receptor set was obtained from an adult with an advanced solid tumor such as melanoma, head and neck, liver or kidney cancer.

The sample holds a few counts of this clone. The J gene is TRBJ2-7, the V gene TRBV6-5; perhaps D is TRBD1 or TRBD2 (5 bases each). The CDR3 is made up of 15 amino acids. The germline V gene encodes CDR1 MNHEY and CDR2 SVGAGI. Trimming removed 0 bases from V and 3 bases from J, with 12 bases in between. CDR3 residues: CASSYSRGAGYEQYF. DNA of the CDR3: TGTGCCAGCAGTTACTCGAGGGGCGCAGGCTACGAGCAGTACTTC.

The gene calls are TRBV2 and TRBJ2-3; D possibly corresponds to TRBD1 (6 bases). The germline V and J ends were trimmed by 5 bases and 3 bases, with 27 bases remaining between them. CDR3 size: 19 residues. Germline values: CDR1 SNHLY, CDR2 FYNNEI. For the CDR3, the DNA is TGTGCCAGCAGTCCCTACAGACAGGACTCTTCTGGATTTACAGATACGCAGTATTTT. Amino acids: CASSPYRQDSSGFTDTQYF. The full variable domain, rest sourced from reference TRBV2 and TRBJ2-3, is EPEVTQTPSHQVTQMGQEVILRCVPISNHLYFYWYRQILGQKVEFLVSFYNNEISEKSEIFDDQFSVERPDGSNFTLKIRSTKLEDSAMYFCASSPYRQDSSGFTDTQYFGPGTRLTVL.

The chain employs TRBV6-1 and TRBJ2-5; no clear D gene. CDR1 is MNHNS and CDR2 is SASEGT in the germline V gene. V lost 11 bases and J 1 base, leaving 8 bases between the germline ends. The length of the CDR3 is 11 residues. This CDR3 is CASRFQETQYF. The CDR3 DNA is TGTGCCTCGCGTTTCCAAGAGACCCAGTACTTC.

With respect to this clone: Germline is not matched at one junction end, which may reflect a read error. The rearrangement links TRBV5-3 to TRBJ1-1; tentative D call: TRBD1 (5 bases). TRBV5-3 belongs to the ORF category, with a function that is uncertain. This CDR3 region has 14 residues. This CDR3 is CASSLWGWNTEAFF. CDR3 nucleotide sequence: TGTGCCAGCAGCTTGTGGGGGTGGAACACTGAAGCTTTCTTT.

V gene TRBV6-1 combines with J gene TRBJ1-3; D is undetermined. Between the trimmed V and J ends, which lost 3 bases and 8 bases, there was a span of 5 bases. Germline V gene sequence: CDR1 MNHNS, CDR2 SASEGT. The CDR3 sequence is 11 residues long. The CDR3 region has the DNA TGTGCCAGCAGTGAGGTGCACACCATATATTTT. As protein: CASSEVHTIYF.

The chain employs TRBV7-3 and TRBJ2-2, with D unclear. CDR3 length equals 12 residues. V was cut by 1 base and J by 6 bases, with 3 bases left in between. Germline CDR1 and CDR2: SGHTA and FQGTGA. CDR3 in DNA: TGTGCCAGCAGCTTAAACTCCGGGGAGCTGTTTTTT. This encodes CASSLNSGELFF.

The chain links TRBV4-3 to TRBJ2-3; 14 bases fit TRBD2. The CDR3 contains 16 residues. Germline V lookup: CDR1 LGHNA, CDR2 YSLEER. The V and J ends lost 4 bases and 5 bases, in that order; junction bases with no gene match: 5. The CDR3, as DNA: TGCGCCAGCAGCCTTGGGGGGACTAGCGGGAGAGATACGCAGTATTTT. Translation: CASSLGGTSGRDTQYF.

This chain connects TRBV6-6 to TRBJ1-1; TRBD1 agrees at 7 bases. The CDR3 length is 13 residues. CDR1 is MNHNY and CDR2 is SVGAGI in the germline V gene (reference sequence). The J segment lost 7 bases and the V segment lost 6 bases, leaving 8 bases of the junction unmatched. CDR3 nucleotide sequence: TGTGCCAGCAGCCAGACAGGGCTGGTTGAAGCTTTCTTT. Protein product: CASSQTGLVEAFF.

The chain is built from TRBV2 and TRBJ1-2; weak D call: TRBD1 (5 bases). The CDR3 loop spans 15 amino acids. V was shortened by 0 bases and J by 4 bases, with 12 bases between the two germline ends. Looked up from germline, CDR1 is SNHLY and CDR2 is FYNNEI. The CDR3 coding sequence is TGTGCCAGCAGTGAAGCGAGGACACGATCCTATGGCTACACCTTC. It codes for CASSEARTRSYGYTF.

The gene calls are TRBV7-2 and TRBJ2-2, with 10 bases identical to TRBD2. J was trimmed by 7 bases and V by 1 base; bases with no gene match: 6. The CDR3 runs 16 residues. Germline V CDR1 and CDR2: SGHTA, FQGNSA. The CDR3 reads CASSLGLAGASGELFF. Here the CDR3 DNA reads TGTGCCAGCAGCTTAGGGCTAGCGGGAGCAAGCGGGGAGCTGTTTTTT. The full variable domain, rest sourced from reference TRBV7-2 and TRBJ2-2, is GAGVSQSPSNKVTEKGKDVELRCDPISGHTALYWYRQSLGQGLEFLIYFQGNSAPDKSGLPSDRFSAERTGGSVSTLTIQRTQQEDSAVYLCASSLGLAGASGELFFGEGSRLTVL.

This sequence joins TRBV5-1 and TRBJ2-7; 10 positions agree with TRBD1. Germline CDR1 is SGHRS and CDR2 is YFSETQ. V shed 4 bases, J shed 7 bases, and the junction held 8 bases outside the gene matches. The CDR3 is made up of 14 amino acids. The CDR3 spells CASSEGQGLGEQYF. As DNA, the CDR3 is TGCGCCAGCAGCGAGGGACAGGGGCTCGGGGAGCAGTACTTC.

Regarding this clone: The sample contains more than one DNA sequence encoding this CDR3. The chain links TRBV9 to TRBJ2-2; TRBD2 aligns across 13 bases. This CDR3 is built from 15 residues. Germline lookup yields CDR1 SGDLS and CDR2 YYNGEE. V was clipped by 5 bases and J by 7 bases; unmatched bases: 5. In nucleotides, the CDR3 is TGTGCCAGCAGTCATGGACTAGCGGGAGACGGGGAGCTGTTTTTT. It codes for CASSHGLAGDGELFF.

This clone appeared once. This sequence joins TRBV18 and TRBJ2-5; 9 bases are shared with TRBD1. This CDR3 region has 13 residues. The J segment lost 4 bases and the V segment lost 6 bases, leaving 3 bases of the junction unmatched. CDR1 is KGHSH and CDR2 is LQKENI in the germline V gene. The DNA for the CDR3 is TGTGCCAGCTCGCCGGGACAGGGAGAGACCCAGTACTTC. This codes for CASSPGQGETQYF.

The V and J genes are TRBV2 and TRBJ1-5; D uncertain. V was clipped by 1 base and J by 2 bases, with 9 bases between them. CDR3 size: 15 residues. CDR1 and CDR2 from the germline V gene are SNHLY and FYNNEI. The chain's CDR3 is CASSEGQAGNQPQHF. The CDR3 DNA reads as TGTGCCAGCAGTGAAGGGCAGGCCGGCAATCAGCCCCAGCATTTT.

This chain uses TRBV9 with TRBJ2-7; perhaps TRBD2 as D (6 bases). The V end was cut by 4 bases, the J end by 5 bases, with 19 bases between. Germline assignment: CDR1 SGDLS and CDR2 YYNGEE. The CDR3 runs 15 residues. CDR3 sequence (DNA): TGTGCCAGCAGCCCCCCAGGCAGGAGGGAGGACGAGCAGTACTTC. Translation gives CASSPPGRREDEQYF.

CDR3 sequence (DNA): TGTGCCAGCTCAGGTACAGGGGGCTTTGAGACCCAGTACTTC. Its protein is CASSGTGGFETQYF. The V call is TRBV18, the J call TRBJ2-5; 9 bases align to TRBD1. This CDR3 region has 14 residues. V was clipped by 5 bases and J by 5 bases; unmatched bases: 6. Germline CDR1 and CDR2: KGHSH and LQKENI.

This rearrangement joins TRBV7-9 to TRBJ1-1; 8 nucleotides agree with TRBD1. Germline V CDR1 and CDR2: SEHNR, FQNEAQ (reference sequence). V was pared by 8 bases and J by 4 bases, with 9 bases of the junction left unmatched. The CDR3 loop spans 14 amino acids. DNA of the CDR3: TGTGCCAGCCCAGGGGGCGCCGGGGGCACTGAAGCTTTCTTT. The encoded protein is CASPGGAGGTEAFF.

This chain joins TRBV5-4 and TRBJ2-1, with 9 bases aligning to TRBD1. The junction had 2 bases not matched to a gene; V was cut back by 4 bases and J by 6 bases. The germline V gene has CDR1 SGHNT and CDR2 YYREEE (reference sequence). This CDR3 has 13 amino acids. As DNA, the CDR3 is TGTGCCAGCAGCGGGACAGGGCCCAATGAGCAGTTCTTC. It encodes CASSGTGPNEQFF. The full variable domain, rest sourced from reference TRBV5-4 and TRBJ2-1, is ETGVTQSPTHLIKTRGQQVTLRCSSQSGHNTVSWYQQALGQGPQFIFQYYREEENGRGNFPPRFSGLQFPNYSSELNVNALELDDSALYLCASSGTGPNEQFFGPGTRLTVL.

This chain uses TRBV30 with TRBJ2-3; a possible D gene is TRBD1 (5 bases). Germline V gives CDR1 GTSNPN, CDR2 SVGIG (reference sequence). The CDR3 runs 12 residues. Trimming removed 1 base at V and 5 bases at J, with 7 bases between. DNA of the CDR3: TGTGCCTGGAGTGCCCAGGGAGATACGCAGTATTTT. It translates to CAWSAQGDTQYF.

Points on this clone: The same CDR3 arises from other DNA sequences in this sample as well. The chain combines TRBV5-1 with TRBJ2-7, with TRBD1 as a possible D gene (8 bases). CDR1 and CDR2 (germline): SGHRS, YFSETQ. V shed 5 bases and J shed 6 bases, with 15 bases lying between them. This CDR3 is built from 13 residues. DNA for the CDR3: TGCGCCAGCAGGGAAACAGGGGGGGGCGAGCAGTACTTC. This codes for CASRETGGGEQYF.

The rearrangement joins TRBV2 to TRBJ2-5; the D is unclear. This CDR3 region has 13 residues. Germline V lookup: CDR1 SNHLY, CDR2 FYNNEI. The ends were cut back, 2 bases at V and 4 bases at J, with 8 bases in the middle. The CDR3 loop is CASSEIRGETQYF. The CDR3 DNA sequence: TGTGCCAGCAGTGAAATAAGAGGAGAGACCCAGTACTTC.

The chain is built from TRBV27 and TRBJ1-1; the D is unclear. The CDR3 is made up of 14 amino acids. Germline CDR1 and CDR2: MNHEY and SMNVEV (reference sequence). V dropped 6 bases and J dropped 1 base, with 12 bases sitting between them. The CDR3: CASRAGTSNTEAFF. The CDR3 DNA sequence: TGTGCCAGCAGAGCGGGCACATCGAACACTGAAGCTTTCTTT.

The V and J genes are TRBV7-2 and TRBJ2-5, with 11 bases lining up with TRBD1. V trimming: 7 bases; J trimming: 5 bases; junction bases outside the gene matches: 12. This CDR3 comprises 16 residues. The germline V gene has CDR1 SGHTA and CDR2 FQGNSA. The CDR3 is CASTNRGQGVGETQYF. CDR3 DNA sequence: TGTGCCAGCACCAACCGGGGACAGGGGGTCGGGGAGACCCAGTACTTC.

The J gene is TRBJ1-2, the V gene TRBV25-1; TRBD1 matches 10 bases. Looked up from germline, CDR1 is MGHDK and CDR2 is SYGVNS. J lost 7 bases, V lost 6 bases, and 5 bases had no gene match. CDR3 length equals 13 residues. The CDR3 region is CASSQTGGSGYTF. CDR3 nucleotide sequence: TGTGCCAGCAGCCAGACAGGGGGCTCTGGCTACACCTTC.

The chain has TRBV28 and TRBJ2-5; 7 bases align to TRBD2. This CDR3 comprises 14 residues. The V gene's germline CDR1 is MDHEN and CDR2 SYDVKM. V dropped 2 bases and J dropped 4; count of bases not matched to a gene: 4. Here the CDR3 DNA reads TGTGCCAGCAGTTTAGCGGGGGTCAGAGAGACCCAGTACTTC. Amino acids: CASSLAGVRETQYF.

The V call is TRBV27, the J call TRBJ1-1; D is unresolved. Trimming took 8 bases from V and 1 from J, leaving 14 bases between them. This CDR3 region has 14 residues. Germline lookup yields CDR1 MNHEY and CDR2 SMNVEV (reference sequence). CDR3: CASRQTLKNTEAFF. The CDR3 coding sequence is TGTGCCAGCCGTCAGACACTCAAGAACACTGAAGCTTTCTTT.

V and J are TRBV10-3 and TRBJ2-1; D is perhaps TRBD1 or TRBD2 (5 bases each). There are 15 residues in the CDR3. CDR1 is ENHRY and CDR2 is SYGVKD in the germline V gene. Trimming shortened V by 10 bases and J by 6 bases, and 22 bases separated the two germline ends. The CDR3 loop is CATRGEILYPNEQFF. DNA for the CDR3: TGTGCCACCCGAGGGGAGATCTTATACCCCAATGAGCAGTTCTTC.

CDR3 sequence reads: CASSFGISPNQPQHF. The CDR3 region has the DNA TGCGCCAGCAGCTTTGGGATTTCCCCTAATCAGCCCCAGCATTTT. The genes are TRBV5-1 and TRBJ1-5; D gene uncertain. The CDR3 is 15 amino acids. Per germline, CDR1 SGHRS and CDR2 YFSETQ. Trimming left V 2 bases short and J 4 bases short, with 13 bases between.

This clone was picked up one time. The chain has TRBV29-1 and TRBJ1-1; perhaps TRBD1 as D (5 bases). The CDR3 is made up of 11 amino acids. Germline-derived CDR1 and CDR2 are SQVTM and ANQGSEA. Trimming left V 7 bases short and J 2 bases short, with 8 bases between. This chain's CDR3 is CSADKNTEAFF. CDR3 sequence (DNA): TGCAGCGCGGACAAAAACACTGAAGCTTTCTTT.

This chain uses TRBV7-9 with TRBJ2-5, with 8 bases aligning to TRBD2. The CDR3 contains 14 residues. After removal of 5 bases from V and 5 bases from J, the junction contained 7 bases not matched to a gene. Germline assignment: CDR1 SEHNR and CDR2 FQNEAQ (reference sequence). This CDR3 is CASSRLAGGETQYF. CDR3 nucleotide sequence: TGTGCCAGCAGCCGTCTAGCGGGTGGGGAGACCCAGTACTTC.